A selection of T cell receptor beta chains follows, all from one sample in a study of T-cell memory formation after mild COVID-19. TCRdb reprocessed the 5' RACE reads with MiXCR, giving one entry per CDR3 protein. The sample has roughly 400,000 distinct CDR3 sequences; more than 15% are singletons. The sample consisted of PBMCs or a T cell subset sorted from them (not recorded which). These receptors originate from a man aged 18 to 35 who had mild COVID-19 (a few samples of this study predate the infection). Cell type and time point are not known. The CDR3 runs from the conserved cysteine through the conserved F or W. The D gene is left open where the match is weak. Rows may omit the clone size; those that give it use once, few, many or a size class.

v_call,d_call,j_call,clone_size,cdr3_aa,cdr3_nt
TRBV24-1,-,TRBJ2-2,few,CATSDLSAGAYTGELFF,TGTGCCACCAGTGATTTGAGTGCAGGGGCGTACACCGGGGAGCTGTTTTTT
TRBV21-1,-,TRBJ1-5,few,CASSLTRGRPWQPQHF,TGTGCCAGCAGCCTGACGCGGGGACGGCCTTGGCAGCCCCAGCATTTT
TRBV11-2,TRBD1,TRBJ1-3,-,CASSFFSDRGPGNTIYF,TGTGCCAGCAGCTTCTTCAGCGACAGGGGGCCTGGAAACACCATATATTTT
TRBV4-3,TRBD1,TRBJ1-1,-,CASSQADRATEAFF,TGCGCCAGCAGCCAAGCGGACAGGGCTACTGAAGCTTTCTTT
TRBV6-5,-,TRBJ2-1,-,CASSYTPQGTYNEQFF,TGTGCCAGCAGTTATACGCCTCAGGGTACCTACAATGAGCAGTTCTTC
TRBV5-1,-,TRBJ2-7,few,CASRVTATYEQYF,TGCGCCAGCAGGGTGACAGCCACCTACGAGCAGTACTTC
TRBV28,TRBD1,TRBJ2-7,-,CASSGGQNYEQYF,TGTGCCAGCAGTGGGGGACAGAACTACGAGCAGTACTTC
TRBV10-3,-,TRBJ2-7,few,CASLGGPPDEQYF,TGTGCCTCCCTGGGCGGGCCTCCTGACGAGCAGTACTTC
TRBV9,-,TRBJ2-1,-,CASRAENEQFF,TGTGCCAGCAGGGCGGAAAATGAGCAGTTCTTC
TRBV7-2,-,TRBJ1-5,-,CASSLQGRPRNQPQHF,TGTGCCAGCAGCTTACAAGGCAGGCCAAGGAATCAGCCCCAGCATTTT
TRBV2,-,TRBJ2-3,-,CASSLDMGTAGDTQYF,TGTGCCAGCAGCCTAGACATGGGAACAGCCGGAGATACGCAGTATTTT
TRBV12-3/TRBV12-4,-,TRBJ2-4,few,CASSLDSTLAKNIQYF,TGTGCCAGCAGTTTAGATTCGACATTAGCCAAAAACATTCAGTACTTC
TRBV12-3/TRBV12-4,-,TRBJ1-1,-,CASSSFQGKFGGNRAFF,TGTGCCAGCAGTTCTTTCCAGGGAAAATTTGGAGGGAATAGAGCTTTCTTT
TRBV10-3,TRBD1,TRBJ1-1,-,CAISVTGVDTEAFF,TGTGCCATCAGTGTTACAGGGGTAGACACTGAAGCTTTCTTT